What follows are 24 T cell receptor beta chains derived from one specimen sequenced in a study of T cells in Graves' hyperthyroidism and ophthalmopathy. Using RNA transcripts as the source, TCR beta CDR3 regions were amplified. HTBI primers were used for first-round RT-PCR of the TCR CDR3. A single record per CDR3 protein comes from TCRdb applying MiXCR to the multiplex PCR reads. The sample has about 350,000 distinct CDR3 sequences, about 15% seen once. The sequencing sample was made of blood. The receptors were sampled from a woman between 25 and 40 years old with Graves' hyperthyroidism.

This clonotype showed up just a few times. The V gene is TRBV9, the J gene TRBJ2-1; tentative D call: TRBD1 (6 bases). Trimming removed 3 bases from V and 8 bases from J, with 12 bases in between. CDR1 is SGDLS and CDR2 is YYNGEE in the germline V gene. The length of the CDR3 is 13 residues. In DNA form, the CDR3 reads TGTGCCAGCAGCGGCCCAGGGGTCGATGAGCAGTTCTTC. Its protein is CASSGPGVDEQFF.

This clonotype has a count of ten or more. The chain links TRBV15 to TRBJ2-7, with TRBD1 matching over 10 bases. This CDR3 has 16 amino acids. Per the germline V gene, CDR1 is LNHNV and CDR2 is YYDKDF (reference sequence). V lost 1 base, J lost 4 bases, and 7 bases stayed unmatched. CDR3 sequence: CATSRGQGATSYEQYF. CDR3 nucleotide sequence: TGTGCCACCAGCAGAGGACAGGGGGCTACGTCTTACGAGCAGTACTTC.

The chain couples TRBV10-3 to TRBJ1-4, with D possibly matching TRBD1 (6 bases). CDR1 and CDR2 from the germline V gene are ENHRY and SYGVKD. CDR3 size: 16 residues. V was cut by 2 bases and J by 5 bases, with 15 bases left in between. In DNA, the CDR3 is TGTGCCATCAGTGAGACCCTGGCAGGGGCGAATGAAAAACTGTTTTTT. This codes for CAISETLAGANEKLFF.

This clonotype has at least ten counts. The chain uses TRBV28 and TRBJ2-2; 7 nucleotides agree with TRBD2. CDR1 is MDHEN, CDR2 SYDVKM, per germline. The CDR3 is made up of 15 amino acids. Losses at the gene ends were 6 bases for V and 4 bases for J; bases not matched to a gene: 8. The CDR3 sequence is CASRYPSGFTGELFF. CDR3 DNA sequence: TGTGCCAGCAGATATCCTAGCGGCTTCACCGGGGAGCTGTTTTTT.

This chain links TRBV14 with TRBJ1-5, with a tentative D call TRBD1 (5 bases). Germline V gives CDR1 SGHDN, CDR2 FVKESK. The V end was cut by 3 bases, the J end by 9 bases, with 9 bases between. This CDR3 is 12 amino acids long. CDR3 loop: CASSHGGGPQHF. The CDR3 coding sequence is TGTGCCAGCAGCCACGGGGGAGGGCCCCAGCATTTT.

The chain combines TRBV20-1 with TRBJ2-3; D remains ambiguous. Germline V lookup: CDR1 DFQATT, CDR2 SNEGSKA (reference sequence). The CDR3 extends over 13 amino acids. V was clipped by 5 bases and J by 0 bases, with 9 bases between them. The CDR3 reads CSAADPSTDTQYF. The CDR3 DNA follows: TGCAGTGCTGCGGATCCCAGCACAGATACGCAGTATTTT.

This clonotype was seen once. CDR3 residues: CASTPFLAGDGEQYF. The CDR3 DNA reads TGTGCCAGCACCCCATTCCTAGCGGGAGACGGGGAGCAGTACTTC. The genes are TRBV5-6 and TRBJ2-7; the match to TRBD2 covers 10 bases. Germline trimming cut 6 bases from V and 7 bases from J; bases unmatched to any gene: 13. Germline V gene data show CDR1 as SGHDT and CDR2 as YYEEEE. The CDR3 is made up of 15 amino acids.

This clonotype has only a few counts. The chain recombines TRBV5-1 with TRBJ1-4; 8 nucleotides match TRBD1. The ends lost 4 bases at V and 5 bases at J; junction bases unmatched: 10. The CDR3 length is 16 residues. Germline assignment: CDR1 SGHRS and CDR2 YFSETQ. DNA for the CDR3: TGCGCCAGCAGCAAGGAAACAGGGGGGATAAATGAAAAACTGTTTTTT. Protein sequence: CASSKETGGINEKLFF.

This clonotype was seen many times. The chain is built from TRBV10-3 and TRBJ2-7; 11 bases match TRBD2. The CDR3 has 15 residues. The ends lost 6 bases at V and 4 bases at J; junction bases unmatched: 8. Germline assignment: CDR1 ENHRY and CDR2 SYGVKD. In DNA form, the CDR3 reads TGTGCCATCAGGGAGGGACTAGCGGATCTGTACGAGCAGTACTTC. Residues: CAIREGLADLYEQYF.

In this sample, this clonotype turned up a few times. V usage is TRBV30 and J usage is TRBJ2-1; 7 bases map to TRBD2. J was trimmed by 3 bases and V by 2 bases; bases with no gene match: 4. CDR3 length: 14 amino acids. Looked up from germline, CDR1 is GTSNPN and CDR2 is SVGIG (reference sequence). CDR3 DNA: TGTGCCTGGAGTAGGACTAGTGGCTACAATGAGCAGTTCTTC. It codes for CAWSRTSGYNEQFF. Complete variable domain (other parts from reference TRBV30 and TRBJ2-1): SQTIHQWPATLVQPVGSPLSLECTVEGTSNPNLYWYRQAAGRGLQLLFYSVGIGQISSEVPQNLSASRPQDRQFILSSKKLLLSDSGFYLCAWSRTSGYNEQFFGPGTRLTVL.

This clonotype appeared many times. The chain combines TRBV28 with TRBJ2-1; TRBD2 agrees at 8 bases. V shed 4 bases and J 9 bases; nucleotides not matched to a gene: 2. Per germline, CDR1 MDHEN and CDR2 SYDVKM. The CDR3 loop spans 12 amino acids. For the CDR3, the DNA is TGTGCCAGCAGTTACGGGGGGGGTGAGCAGTTCTTC. This translates into CASSYGGGEQFF.

In this sample, this clonotype turned up a few times. The chain is built from TRBV18 and TRBJ2-7; 8 bases are shared with TRBD2. Germline V gives CDR1 KGHSH, CDR2 LQKENI. Unmatched junction bases numbered 14, after V lost 2 bases and J lost 5 bases. The CDR3 covers 17 residues. CDR3 in amino acids: CASSPRGDTGGPNEQYF. The CDR3, as DNA: TGTGCCAGCTCACCAAGGGGGGATACGGGAGGGCCCAACGAGCAGTACTTC.

The chain couples TRBV27 to TRBJ1-6, with a weak D call TRBD1 (5 bases). V was pared by 0 bases and J by 12 bases, with 6 bases between. Looked up from germline, CDR1 is MNHEY and CDR2 is SMNVEV (reference sequence). The CDR3 consists of 12 residues. This chain's CDR3 is CASSLSGGPLHF. The CDR3 DNA follows: TGTGCCAGCAGTTTATCGGGGGGACCCCTCCACTTT.

The chain combines TRBV13 with TRBJ2-2, with D perhaps assigned TRBD1 or TRBD2 (6 bases each). Germline V gene lookup returns CDR1 PRHDT and CDR2 FYEKMQ (reference sequence). CDR3 size: 14 residues. V shed 5 bases and J shed 6 bases, with 13 bases lying between them. CDR3 nucleotide sequence: TGTGCCAGCAGCCGAGGGGGGATGTCCGGGGAGCTGTTTTTT. Translated, it gives CASSRGGMSGELFF.

This clonotype has at least ten counts. The J gene is TRBJ2-1, the V gene TRBV12-3 or TRBV12-4; TRBD2 is a possible D gene (5 bases). The V end lost 6 bases, the J end lost 6 bases, and 21 bases lay between the germline ends. The CDR3 length is 16 residues. Here the CDR3 reads CASSFATSGIFNEQFF. CDR3 bases: TGTGCCAGCAGCTTCGCCACTTCCGGGATCTTCAATGAGCAGTTCTTC.

The gene calls are TRBV29-1 and TRBJ1-1, with D uncertain. This CDR3 contains 13 residues. Germline assignment: CDR1 SQVTM and CDR2 ANQGSEA. With 3 bases removed from V and 1 base from J, the gap between germline ends came to 9 bases. This CDR3 reads CSVDKGRNTEAFF. CDR3 in DNA: TGCAGCGTTGACAAGGGCCGGAACACTGAAGCTTTCTTT.

The V and J genes are TRBV28 and TRBJ2-7, with 7 bases identical to TRBD1. CDR3 length: 15 amino acids. Per germline, CDR1 MDHEN and CDR2 SYDVKM. V shed 6 bases, J shed 0 bases, and the junction held 8 bases outside the gene matches. CDR3 region: CASRFVRDSSYEQYF. The CDR3 DNA follows: TGTGCCAGCAGGTTTGTTCGGGACAGCTCCTACGAGCAGTACTTC.

This clonotype was seen at least ten times. The gene calls are TRBV28 and TRBJ2-5; D uncertain. Germline V gene lookup returns CDR1 MDHEN and CDR2 SYDVKM. Trimming shortened V by 6 bases and J by 5 bases, and 7 bases separated the two germline ends. CDR3 length: 11 residues. The CDR3 DNA is TGTGCCAGCAGCCCGGCGGAGACCCAGTACTTC. Protein: CASSPAETQYF.

On this clonotype: This may stem from a read error, because a much larger clone lies one nucleotide away. The chain links TRBV7-2 to TRBJ2-7; a possible D gene is TRBD2 (5 bases). Germline V CDR1 and CDR2: SGHTA, FQGNSA. The CDR3 totals 15 residues. V dropped 1 base and J dropped 7 bases, with 17 bases sitting between them. CDR3 sequence: CASSLVLVGDVEQYF. The CDR3 coding sequence is TGTGCCAGCAGCTTAGTTTTAGTGGGAGACGTAGAGCAGTACTTC.

This clonotype was seen many times. The rearrangement joins TRBV10-3 to TRBJ2-1; D is unclear. Trimming removed 3 bases at V and 2 bases at J, with 11 bases between. CDR1 ENHRY and CDR2 SYGVKD come from the germline V gene. The CDR3 extends over 15 amino acids. CDR3 residues: CAISEGLVAYNEQFF. CDR3 coding DNA: TGTGCCATCAGTGAAGGTCTAGTAGCCTACAATGAGCAGTTCTTC.

The V gene is TRBV7-2, the J gene TRBJ2-6, with D perhaps matching TRBD1 or TRBD2 (6 bases each). CDR3 length: 16 residues. V lost 5 bases and J lost 3, with 14 bases in between. The germline V gene has CDR1 SGHTA and CDR2 FQGNSA. The CDR3 protein is CTSSPGGGLGANVLTF. The DNA for the CDR3 is TGTACCAGCAGCCCAGGAGGGGGGCTTGGGGCCAACGTCCTGACTTTC.

Regarding this clonotype: A read error may be the cause here, since a much bigger clone is one base away. The CDR3 reads CAWTFGGLNTGAFF. Written as DNA, the CDR3 is TGTGCCTGGACTTTCGGAGGCCTGAACACTGGAGCTTTCTTT. The rearrangement links TRBV30 to TRBJ1-1; no clear D gene. The CDR3 covers 14 residues. Germline CDR1 reads GTSNPN; CDR2 reads SVGIG (reference sequence).

This clonotype was counted between two and nine times. The V and J genes are TRBV5-1 and TRBJ1-2; no reliable D call. The CDR3 sequence is 16 residues long. Germline CDR1 SGHRS, CDR2 YFSETQ. The V end lost 1 base, the J end lost 4 bases, and 17 bases lay between the germline ends. The CDR3 nucleotides read TGCGCCAGCAGCTTGCGGGGAGGTCCCCTCGGCTATGGCTACACCTTC. It yields the protein CASSLRGGPLGYGYTF.

This clonotype was recorded many times. The V and J genes are TRBV20-1 and TRBJ1-2; TRBD1 matches 9 bases. J was trimmed by 1 base and V by 0 bases; bases with no gene match: 3. The CDR3 is 15 amino acids. Germline CDR1 is DFQATT and CDR2 is SNEGSKA (reference sequence). The CDR3 region is CSARDGTGYNYGYTF. The CDR3, as DNA: TGCAGTGCTAGAGACGGGACAGGGTATAACTATGGCTACACCTTC.